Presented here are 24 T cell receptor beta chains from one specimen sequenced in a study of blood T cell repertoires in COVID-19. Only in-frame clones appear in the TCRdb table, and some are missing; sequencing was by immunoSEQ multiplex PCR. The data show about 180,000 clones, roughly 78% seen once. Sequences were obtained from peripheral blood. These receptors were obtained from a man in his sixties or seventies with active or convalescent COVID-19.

The CDR3 protein is CASSLQGATYEQYF. CDR3 DNA sequence: TGTGCCAGCAGCCTCCAGGGGGCGACGTACGAGCAGTACTTC. J is TRBJ2-7 and V is TRBV5-5, with 8 bases matching TRBD1. The CDR3 covers 14 residues. Germline-derived CDR1 and CDR2 are SGHKS and YYEKEE (reference sequence). Trimming at V came to 4 bases and at J to 4 bases, leaving 7 bases not matched to a gene.

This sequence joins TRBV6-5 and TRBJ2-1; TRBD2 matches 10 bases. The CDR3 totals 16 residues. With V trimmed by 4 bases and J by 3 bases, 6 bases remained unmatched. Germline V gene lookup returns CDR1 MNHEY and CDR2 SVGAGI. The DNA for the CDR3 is TGTGCCAGCAGTTCCCTAGCGGGAGCGAACTACAATGAGCAGTTCTTC. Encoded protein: CASSSLAGANYNEQFF.

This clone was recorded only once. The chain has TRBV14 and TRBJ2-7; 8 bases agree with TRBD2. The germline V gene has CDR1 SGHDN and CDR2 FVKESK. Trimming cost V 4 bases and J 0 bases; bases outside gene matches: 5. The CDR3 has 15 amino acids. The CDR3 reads CASSRASGYSYEQYF. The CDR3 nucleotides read TGTGCCAGCAGCCGTGCTAGCGGGTACTCCTACGAGCAGTACTTC.

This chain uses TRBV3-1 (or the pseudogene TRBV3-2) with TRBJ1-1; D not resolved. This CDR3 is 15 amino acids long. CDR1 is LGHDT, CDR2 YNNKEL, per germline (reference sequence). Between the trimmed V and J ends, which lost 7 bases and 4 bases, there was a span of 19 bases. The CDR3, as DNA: TGTGCCAGCACCGCGGCCCCGGCGGGAAGCACTGAAGCTTTCTTT. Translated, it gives CASTAAPAGSTEAFF.

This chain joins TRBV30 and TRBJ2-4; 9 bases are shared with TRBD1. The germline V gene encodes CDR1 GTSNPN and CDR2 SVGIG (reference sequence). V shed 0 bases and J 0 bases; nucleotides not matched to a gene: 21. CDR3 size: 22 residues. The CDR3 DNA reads TGTGCCTGGAGTGTACCCCGGGACAGGGAGTTCACGGCGTTCCTAGCCAAAAACATTCAGTACTTC. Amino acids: CAWSVPRDREFTAFLAKNIQYF.

In nucleotides, the CDR3 is TGTGCCAGCAGCTCAGGGGGTGGTGAAGCTTTCTTT. Amino acid sequence: CASSSGGGEAFF. The chain couples TRBV11-3 to TRBJ1-1, with 7 bases aligning to TRBD1. The germline V gene has CDR1 SGHNT and CDR2 YENEEA. The CDR3 covers 12 residues. With 4 bases clipped from V and 7 bases from J, the junction kept 3 bases outside the gene matches.

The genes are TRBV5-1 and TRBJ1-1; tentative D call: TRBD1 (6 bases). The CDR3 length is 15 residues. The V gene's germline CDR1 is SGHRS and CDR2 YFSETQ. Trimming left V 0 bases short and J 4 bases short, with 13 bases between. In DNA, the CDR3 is TGCGCCAGCAGCTTGGCCGTAAGAGGGGGCACTGAAGCTTTCTTT. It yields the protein CASSLAVRGGTEAFF.

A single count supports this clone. The CDR3 nucleotides are TGCACCAGCAGGCGACACCTTGGGACAGCCCAATCCTACGAGCAGTACTTC. Protein product: CTSRRHLGTAQSYEQYF. This chain links TRBV1 with TRBJ2-7; the D call in the table, TRBD1, was not verified against the DNA. TRBV1 is described as a pseudogene. The CDR3 is 17 residues long.

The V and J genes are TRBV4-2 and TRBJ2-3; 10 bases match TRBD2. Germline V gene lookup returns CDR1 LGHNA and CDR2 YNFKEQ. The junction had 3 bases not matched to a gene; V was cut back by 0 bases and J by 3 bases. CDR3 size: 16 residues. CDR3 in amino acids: CASSQESSGGTDTQYF. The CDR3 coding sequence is TGTGCCAGCAGCCAAGAAAGTAGCGGGGGGACAGATACGCAGTATTTT.

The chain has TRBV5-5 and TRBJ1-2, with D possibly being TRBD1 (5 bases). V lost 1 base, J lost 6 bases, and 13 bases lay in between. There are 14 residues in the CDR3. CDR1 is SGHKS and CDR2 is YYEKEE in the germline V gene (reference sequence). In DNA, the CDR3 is TGTGCCAGCAGCTTGATGTTACAGGCAAATGGCTACACCTTC. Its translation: CASSLMLQANGYTF.

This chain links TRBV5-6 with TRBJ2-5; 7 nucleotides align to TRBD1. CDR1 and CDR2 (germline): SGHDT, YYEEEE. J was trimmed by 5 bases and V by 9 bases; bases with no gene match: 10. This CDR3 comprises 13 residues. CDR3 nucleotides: TGTGCCACCAGATACAGGGGTGAGGAGACCCAGTACTTC. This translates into CATRYRGEETQYF.

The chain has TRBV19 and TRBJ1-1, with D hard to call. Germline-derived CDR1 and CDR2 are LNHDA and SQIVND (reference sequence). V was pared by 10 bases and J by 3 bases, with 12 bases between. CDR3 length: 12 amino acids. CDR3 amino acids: CATTRGHTEAFF. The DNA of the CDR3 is TGTGCCACCACTCGCGGCCACACTGAAGCTTTCTTT.

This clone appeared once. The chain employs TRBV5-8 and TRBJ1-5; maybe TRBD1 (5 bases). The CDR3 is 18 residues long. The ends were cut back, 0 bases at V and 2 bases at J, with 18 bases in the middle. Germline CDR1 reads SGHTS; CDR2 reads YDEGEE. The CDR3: CASSLEGSGALRNQPQHF. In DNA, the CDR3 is TGTGCCAGCAGCTTGGAGGGGTCAGGCGCCTTACGCAATCAGCCCCAGCATTTT.

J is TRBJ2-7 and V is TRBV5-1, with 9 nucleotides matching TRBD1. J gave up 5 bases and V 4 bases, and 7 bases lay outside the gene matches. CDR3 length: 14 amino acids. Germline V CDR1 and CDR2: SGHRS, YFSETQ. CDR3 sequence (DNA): TGCGCCAGCAGCCGGGACAGGGTTTCAGACGAGCAGTACTTC. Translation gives CASSRDRVSDEQYF.

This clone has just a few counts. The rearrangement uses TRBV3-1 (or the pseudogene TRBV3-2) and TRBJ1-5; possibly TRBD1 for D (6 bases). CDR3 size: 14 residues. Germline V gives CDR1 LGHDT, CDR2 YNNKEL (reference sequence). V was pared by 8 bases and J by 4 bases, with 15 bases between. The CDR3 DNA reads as TGTGCCAGCGCGGGGGGCACAAAGAATCAGCCCCAGCATTTT. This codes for CASAGGTKNQPQHF.

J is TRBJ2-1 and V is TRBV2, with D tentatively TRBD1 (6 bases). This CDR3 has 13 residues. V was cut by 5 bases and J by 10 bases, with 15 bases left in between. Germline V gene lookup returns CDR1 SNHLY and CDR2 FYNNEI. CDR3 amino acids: CASSPLGANEQFF. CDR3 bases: TGTGCCAGCAGTCCCCTGGGGGCTAACGAGCAGTTCTTC.

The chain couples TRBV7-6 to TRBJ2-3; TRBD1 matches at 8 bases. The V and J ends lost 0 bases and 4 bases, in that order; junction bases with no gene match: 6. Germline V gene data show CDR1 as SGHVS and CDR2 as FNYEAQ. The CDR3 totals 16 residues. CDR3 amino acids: CASSLATGEAPDTQYF. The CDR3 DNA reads TGTGCCAGCAGCTTAGCGACAGGGGAGGCACCAGATACGCAGTATTTT.

CDR3 region: CASRGQGSSNYGYTF. The CDR3 DNA reads TGTGCCAGCAGGGGCCAGGGCAGTTCTAACTATGGCTACACCTTC. The rearrangement links TRBV6-5 to TRBJ1-2; D possibly corresponds to TRBD1 (5 bases). The CDR3 loop spans 15 amino acids. Germline V gene lookup returns CDR1 MNHEY and CDR2 SVGAGI. With 6 bases removed from V and 0 bases from J, the gap between germline ends came to 14 bases.

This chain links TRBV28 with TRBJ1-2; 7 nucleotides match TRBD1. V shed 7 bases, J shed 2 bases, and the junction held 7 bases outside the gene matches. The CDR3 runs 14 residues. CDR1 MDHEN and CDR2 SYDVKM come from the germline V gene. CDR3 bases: TGTGCCAGCACCAGGATGGACAGGAACTATGGCTACACCTTC. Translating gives CASTRMDRNYGYTF.

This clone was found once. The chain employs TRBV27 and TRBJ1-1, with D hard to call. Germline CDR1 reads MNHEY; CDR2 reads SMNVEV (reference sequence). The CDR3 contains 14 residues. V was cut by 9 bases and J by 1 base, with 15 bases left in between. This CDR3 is CARPYSTKNTEAFF. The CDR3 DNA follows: TGTGCCAGACCATACAGTACAAAGAACACTGAAGCTTTCTTT.

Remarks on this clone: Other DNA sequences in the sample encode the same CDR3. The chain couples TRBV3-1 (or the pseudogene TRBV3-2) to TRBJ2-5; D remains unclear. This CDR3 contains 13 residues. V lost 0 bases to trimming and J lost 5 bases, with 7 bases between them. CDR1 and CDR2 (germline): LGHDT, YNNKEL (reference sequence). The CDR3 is CASSQDAGETQYF. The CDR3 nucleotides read TGTGCCAGCAGCCAAGATGCCGGGGAGACCCAGTACTTC.

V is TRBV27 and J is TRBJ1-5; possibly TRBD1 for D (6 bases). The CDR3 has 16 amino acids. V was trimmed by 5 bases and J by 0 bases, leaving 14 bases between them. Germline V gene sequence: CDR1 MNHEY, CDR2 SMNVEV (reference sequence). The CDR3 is CASSRTGTLSNQPQHF. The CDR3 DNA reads TGTGCCAGCAGTCGCACCGGGACACTTAGCAATCAGCCCCAGCATTTT.

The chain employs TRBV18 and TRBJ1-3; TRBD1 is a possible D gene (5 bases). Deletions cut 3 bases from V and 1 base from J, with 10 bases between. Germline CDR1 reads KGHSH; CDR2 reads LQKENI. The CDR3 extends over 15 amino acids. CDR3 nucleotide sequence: TGTGCCAGCTCACCGGGACTTACTTCTGGAAACACCATATATTTT. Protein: CASSPGLTSGNTIYF.

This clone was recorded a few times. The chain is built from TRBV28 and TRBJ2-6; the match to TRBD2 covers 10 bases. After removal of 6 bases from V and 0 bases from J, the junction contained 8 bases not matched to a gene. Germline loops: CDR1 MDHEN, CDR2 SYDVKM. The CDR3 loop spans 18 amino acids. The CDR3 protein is CASSPTGTSVSGANVLTF. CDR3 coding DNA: TGTGCCAGCAGCCCAACAGGGACTAGCGTCTCTGGGGCCAACGTCCTGACTTTC.